The clone carrying this T cell receptor beta chain was seen just once. Its antigen is still unknown. This table comes from immunoSEQ multiplex PCR, and its TCRdb copy is limited to in-frame clones, with some not included. Of around 370,000 clones detected, approximately 90% appear once; the ten largest clones hold 3.9%. This record comes from a study of Ad26.COV2.S vaccination and SARS-CoV-2 variants. Study-level findings and limits: Total T cell responses may have been underestimated by the TCR breadth and depth analyses. Vaccine and placebo recipients had similar non-spike TCR breadth. Substantial response breadth was reportedly seen for spike-specific CD8+ and CD4+ T cells after vaccination. Ad26.COV2.S recipients had broader spike-specific TCRs (P = 0.0014).

Trimming left V 5 bases short and J 13 bases short, with 36 bases between. The CDR3 spans 18 residues. CDR1 and CDR2 (germline): SGHAT, FQNNGV. The specimen was peripheral blood, collected after recovery from COVID-19. The sequence was collected from a human donor who had recovered from COVID-19. The rearrangement joins TRBV11-2 to TRBJ2-7; D might be TRBD1 (6 bases). For the CDR3, the DNA is TGTGCCAGCAGCCCAATAGGACAAGGGGACAAGGGTTCCTTAGGGCACTACTTC. Protein: CASSPIGQGDKGSLGHYF.